What follows are 5 T cell receptor beta chains derived from one specimen sequenced in a study of metastatic and nonmetastatic thyroid tumors. TCRdb reprocessed the PCR reads via MiXCR. The table shows approximately 39,000 clones, with around 21% occurring only once. Patients had received no treatment of any kind before thyroid surgery. The sequenced sample was blood. All receptors come from a female donor with papillary thyroid cancer or a benign thyroid nodule (not recorded which). Some clones in this sample may be carry-over from other donors' samples.

A few counts support this clone. This sequence joins TRBV6-2 or TRBV6-3 and TRBJ2-7; TRBD2 matches 13 bases. Trimming removed 7 bases from V and 7 bases from J; junction bases left unmatched: 19. This CDR3 region has 18 residues. Germline loops: CDR1 MNHEY, CDR2 SVGEGT. CDR3 coding DNA: TGTGCCAGCACCTGGGCGCTACTAGCGGGAGGGCGGTTCGGTGAGCAGTACTTC. Its translation is CASTWALLAGGRFGEQYF.

The table lists this clone with a few counts. The same CDR3 arises from other DNA sequences in this sample as well. The chain has TRBV6-2 or TRBV6-3 and TRBJ1-2; D possibly corresponds to TRBD1 (6 bases). The CDR3 length is 16 residues. CDR1 and CDR2 (germline): MNHEY, SVGEGT. With 5 bases removed from V and 4 bases from J, the gap between germline ends came to 20 bases. The CDR3 DNA sequence: TGTGCCAGCAGTCCACTGCCTAATGACAGGATCTATGGCTACACCTTC. Protein product: CASSPLPNDRIYGYTF.

This clone appeared many times. The sample has other DNA sequences that encode this CDR3 too. The chain carries TRBV20-1 and TRBJ1-2, with D perhaps matching TRBD1 (6 bases). The V and J ends lost 5 bases and 7 bases respectively, with 14 bases between them. The germline gives CDR1 DFQATT, CDR2 SNEGSKA (reference sequence). The CDR3 is made up of 12 amino acids. CDR3 sequence: CSAGTGTIGYTF. The CDR3 nucleotides are TGCAGTGCTGGGACGGGGACAATTGGCTACACCTTC.

This clone was observed a few times. V is TRBV28 and J is TRBJ2-7; D possibly corresponds to TRBD1 (6 bases). Deletions cut 2 bases from V and 9 bases from J, with 11 bases between. The CDR3 extends over 12 amino acids. Germline assignment: CDR1 MDHEN and CDR2 SYDVKM. This CDR3 is CASSLVRGGQYF. For the CDR3, the DNA is TGTGCCAGCAGTTTAGTCCGAGGGGGGCAGTACTTC.

This clone came up many times. CDR3 region: CASTRDDTEAFF. The CDR3 DNA reads TGTGCCAGCACCCGCGACGACACTGAAGCTTTCTTT. The rearrangement uses TRBV2 and TRBJ1-1; no reliable D call. With 7 bases removed from V and 3 bases from J, the gap between germline ends came to 9 bases. This CDR3 region has 12 residues. CDR1 is SNHLY, CDR2 FYNNEI, per germline.